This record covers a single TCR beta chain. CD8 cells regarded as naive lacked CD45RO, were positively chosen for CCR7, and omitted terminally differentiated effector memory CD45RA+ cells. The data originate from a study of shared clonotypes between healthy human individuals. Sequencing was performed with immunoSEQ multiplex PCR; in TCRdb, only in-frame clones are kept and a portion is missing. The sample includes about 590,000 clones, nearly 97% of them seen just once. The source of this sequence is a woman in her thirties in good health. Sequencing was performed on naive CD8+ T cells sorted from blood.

As DNA, the CDR3 is TGTGCCAGCAGCGTAACACTAGCGGGAGCCCACGAGCAGTACTTC. Translation: CASSVTLAGAHEQYF. The V call is TRBV9, the J call TRBJ2-7, with 11 bases aligning to TRBD2. CDR1 and CDR2 from the germline V gene are SGDLS and YYNGEE. CDR3 length equals 15 residues. The junction had 5 bases not matched to a gene; V was cut back by 1 base and J by 5 bases. The whole variable domain, filled in from reference TRBV9 and TRBJ2-7, reads DSGVTQTPKHLITATGQRVTLRCSPRSGDLSVYWYQQSLDQGLQFLIQYYNGEERAKGNILERFSAQQFPDLHSELNLSSLELGDSALYFCASSVTLAGAHEQYFGPGTRLTVT.